Shown below are 9 T cell receptor beta chains from a single sample sequenced in a study of technical replicates of blood from a handful of donors. Clones were sequenced by immunoSEQ multiplex PCR, and TCRdb holds only the in-frame ones, with some missing. This table holds approximately 68,000 clones, under 98% found once. The sequenced sample was T cells isolated from PBMCs. These receptors were taken from a human donor in good health.

The chain carries TRBV4-3 and TRBJ2-1, with D possibly matching TRBD2 (7 bases). Germline CDR1 is LGHNA and CDR2 is YSLEER. V was pared by 2 bases and J by 9 bases, with 17 bases between. The CDR3 covers 15 residues. The CDR3: CASSQSGDKQTEQFF. CDR3 DNA: TGCGCCAGCAGCCAAAGCGGGGACAAGCAGACTGAGCAGTTCTTC.

The chain carries TRBV7-3 and TRBJ2-3; D gene uncertain. CDR1 and CDR2 from the germline V gene are SGHTA and FQGTGA. V was cut by 3 bases and J by 4 bases, with 11 bases left in between. This CDR3 spans 14 amino acids. In nucleotides, the CDR3 is TGTGCCAGCAGCTTTAGCCGAGGTGCAGATACGCAGTATTTT. It translates to CASSFSRGADTQYF.

The chain recombines TRBV29-1 with TRBJ2-7; 9 nucleotides align to TRBD2. The germline V gene encodes CDR1 SQVTM and CDR2 ANQGSEA. With V trimmed by 5 bases and J by 6 bases, 5 bases remained unmatched. CDR3 size: 12 residues. The CDR3: CSVLSGRGEQYF. As DNA, the CDR3 is TGCAGCGTTCTTAGCGGGAGAGGCGAGCAGTACTTC.

This clone has only one observation. The chain recombines TRBV30 with TRBJ1-4, with D possibly TRBD1 on 6 matching bases. Trimming pared 0 bases from V and 7 bases from J, leaving 15 bases between. Per germline, CDR1 GTSNPN and CDR2 SVGIG (reference sequence). The CDR3 consists of 15 residues. The CDR3 here is CAWSVGGGLGEKLFF. The CDR3 nucleotides read TGTGCCTGGAGTGTTGGGGGGGGCCTGGGTGAAAAACTGTTTTTT.

The chain links TRBV28 to TRBJ1-4, with 8 bases identical to TRBD1. The trim removed 5 bases at V and 7 bases at J, leaving 6 bases unmatched. The CDR3 totals 14 residues. Germline lookup yields CDR1 MDHEN and CDR2 SYDVKM. The CDR3 DNA follows: TGTGCCAGCAGTCCGGGACAGGTTGGTGAAAAACTGTTTTTT. Protein product: CASSPGQVGEKLFF.

V usage is TRBV14 and J usage is TRBJ2-7; 9 bases align to TRBD2. Losses at the gene ends were 4 bases for V and 5 bases for J; bases not matched to a gene: 3. Looked up from germline, CDR1 is SGHDN and CDR2 is FVKESK. The CDR3 has 13 residues. CDR3 DNA sequence: TGTGCCAGCAGCCTTATAGCGGGAGACGAGCAGTACTTC. Translating it yields CASSLIAGDEQYF. Looking up the rest from reference TRBV14 and TRBJ2-7 gives the full variable domain: EAGVTQFPSHSVIEKGQTVTLRCDPISGHDNLYWYRRVMGKEIKFLLHFVKESKQDESGMPNNRFLAERTGGTYSTLKVQPAELEDSGVYFCASSLIAGDEQYFGPGTRLTVT.

This clone is a singleton in its sample. The rearrangement uses TRBV7-9 and TRBJ2-1; 8 nucleotides line up with TRBD2. This CDR3 comprises 15 residues. The ends lost 4 bases at V and 10 bases at J; junction bases unmatched: 12. CDR1 and CDR2 (germline): SEHNR, FQNEAQ (reference sequence). The CDR3 loop reads CASSSQAGASREQFF. In DNA, the CDR3 is TGTGCCAGCAGCTCCCAAGCGGGAGCTTCTCGGGAGCAGTTCTTC.

The chain recombines TRBV2 with TRBJ1-5, with D unresolved. V lost 3 bases, J lost 6 bases, and 18 bases lay in between. The CDR3 contains 16 residues. Germline CDR1 and CDR2: SNHLY and FYNNEI. Written as DNA, the CDR3 is TGTGCCAGCAGTGAGTTGGGCTTTAAGGATGGTCAGCCCCAGCATTTT. This sequence encodes CASSELGFKDGQPQHF.

The V call is TRBV4-3, the J call TRBJ2-3; no firm D call. The CDR3 totals 14 residues. Germline V CDR1 and CDR2: LGHNA, YSLEER. The V end was cut by 1 base, the J end by 2 bases, with 7 bases between. DNA for the CDR3: TGCGCCAGCAGCCAAGGAGCCTTCACAGATACGCAGTATTTT. Protein product: CASSQGAFTDTQYF.